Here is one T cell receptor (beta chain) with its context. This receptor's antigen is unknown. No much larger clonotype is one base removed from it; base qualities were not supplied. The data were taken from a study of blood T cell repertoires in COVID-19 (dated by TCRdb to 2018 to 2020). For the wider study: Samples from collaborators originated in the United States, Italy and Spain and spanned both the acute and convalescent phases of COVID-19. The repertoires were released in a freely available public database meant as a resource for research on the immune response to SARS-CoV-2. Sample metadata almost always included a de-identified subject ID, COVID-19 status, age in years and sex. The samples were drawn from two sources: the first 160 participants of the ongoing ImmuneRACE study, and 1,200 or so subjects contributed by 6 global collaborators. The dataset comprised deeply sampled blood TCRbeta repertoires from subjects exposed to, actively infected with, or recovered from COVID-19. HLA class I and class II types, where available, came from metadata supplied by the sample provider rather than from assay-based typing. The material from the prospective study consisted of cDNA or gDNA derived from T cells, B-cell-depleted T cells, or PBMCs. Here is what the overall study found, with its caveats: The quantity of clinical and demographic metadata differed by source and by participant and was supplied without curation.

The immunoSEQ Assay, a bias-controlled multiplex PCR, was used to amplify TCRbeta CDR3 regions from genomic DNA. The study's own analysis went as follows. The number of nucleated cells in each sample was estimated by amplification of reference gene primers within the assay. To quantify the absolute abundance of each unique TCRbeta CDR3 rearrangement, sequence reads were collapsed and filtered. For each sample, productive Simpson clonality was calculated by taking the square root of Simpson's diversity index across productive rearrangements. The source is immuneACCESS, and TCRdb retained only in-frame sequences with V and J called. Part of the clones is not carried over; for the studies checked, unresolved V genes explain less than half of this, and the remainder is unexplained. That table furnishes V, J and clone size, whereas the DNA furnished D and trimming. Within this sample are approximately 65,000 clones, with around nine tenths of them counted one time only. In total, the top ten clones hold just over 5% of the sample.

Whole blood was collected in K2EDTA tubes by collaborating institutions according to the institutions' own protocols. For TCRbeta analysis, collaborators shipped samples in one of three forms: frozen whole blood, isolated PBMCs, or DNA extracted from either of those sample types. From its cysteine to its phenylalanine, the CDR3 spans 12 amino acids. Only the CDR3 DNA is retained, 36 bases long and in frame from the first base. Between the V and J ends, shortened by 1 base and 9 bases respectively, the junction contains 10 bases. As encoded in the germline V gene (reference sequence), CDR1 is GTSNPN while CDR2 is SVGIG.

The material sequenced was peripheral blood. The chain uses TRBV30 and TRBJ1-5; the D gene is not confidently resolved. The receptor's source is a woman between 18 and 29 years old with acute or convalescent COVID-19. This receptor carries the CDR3 CAWSATSGPQHF. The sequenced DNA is TGTGCCTGGAGTGCCACCTCGGGGCCCCAGCATTTT.